Sequencing of this T cell receptor beta chain was carried out in a study of T cell changes during pregnancy in multiple sclerosis. The germline V gene has CDR1 SGHTA and CDR2 FQGTGA. The CDR3 runs 17 residues. The V end lost 3 bases, the J end lost 0 bases, and 15 bases lay between the germline ends. Produced via immunoSEQ multiplex PCR; TCRdb's table is partial and in-frame only. The table records about 24,000 clones, roughly nine tenths of them present only once. The receptor's source is a female donor in good health, enrolled as a control in a pregnancy study. The source material was CD8+ T cells from peripheral blood mononuclear cells, sampled in the third trimester of pregnancy. The chain recombines TRBV7-3 with TRBJ1-5, with a possible D match to TRBD1 (5 bases). As DNA, the CDR3 is TGTGCCAGCAGCTTGAAAGGGGCAAGGAATAGCAATCAGCCCCAGCATTTT. Amino acid sequence: CASSLKGARNSNQPQHF.